The 11 T cell receptor beta chains reported below all come from one sample, sequenced in a study of cytomegalovirus exposure and HLA in healthy donors. PCR used 60 Vbeta primers and 13 Jbeta primers. This table comes from immunoSEQ multiplex PCR, and its TCRdb copy is limited to in-frame clones, with some not included. This sample has about 300,000 clones, with roughly 85% found just once. The sequenced sample was PBMCs. These receptors all stem from a man between 35 and 55 years old in good health and CMV-seropositive.

The chain carries TRBV27 and TRBJ2-7; 13 nucleotides agree with TRBD2. The CDR3 runs to 16 residues. After removal of 5 bases from V and 2 bases from J, the junction contained 6 bases not matched to a gene. From germline, CDR1 is MNHEY and CDR2 SMNVEV (reference sequence). This CDR3 reads CASSGVGTSGTYEQYF. CDR3 in DNA: TGTGCCAGCAGTGGTGTGGGGACTAGCGGGACCTACGAGCAGTACTTC.

J is TRBJ1-5 and V is TRBV29-1, with 12 nucleotides matching TRBD1. The CDR3 has 15 amino acids. The V segment lost 4 bases and the J segment 3 bases; nucleotides outside the gene matches: 4. Per the germline V gene, CDR1 is SQVTM and CDR2 is ANQGSEA. In nucleotides, the CDR3 is TGCAGCGTTGCGGGGACAGGGGGCCTCAATCAGCCCCAGCATTTT. Translated, it gives CSVAGTGGLNQPQHF.

The V gene is TRBV10-1, the J gene TRBJ2-1; 13 bases are shared with TRBD2. This CDR3 is built from 16 residues. The trim removed 4 bases at V and 7 bases at J, leaving 7 bases unmatched. CDR1 and CDR2 (germline): WNHNN, SYGVQD (reference sequence). The CDR3 coding sequence is TGCGCCAGCAGTGCCTCCGGGACTAGCGGGAAGAATGAGCAGTTCTTC. Protein product: CASSASGTSGKNEQFF.

The rearrangement joins TRBV5-1 to TRBJ1-4, with D unresolved. The V and J ends lost 4 bases and 2 bases respectively, with 9 bases between them. The CDR3 has 14 amino acids. The germline V gene has CDR1 SGHRS and CDR2 YFSETQ. The CDR3 loop reads CASSTGRTNEKLFF. The CDR3, as DNA: TGCGCCAGCAGCACCGGCAGGACTAATGAAAAACTGTTTTTT.

The rearrangement links TRBV7-2 to TRBJ2-5; possibly TRBD2 for D (6 bases). The CDR3 sequence is 13 residues long. V lost 1 base to trimming and J lost 3 bases, with 6 bases between them. Germline values: CDR1 SGHTA, CDR2 FQGNSA. The CDR3 nucleotides are TGTGCCAGCAGCTTAGGGGGGGAAGAGACCCAGTACTTC. The encoded protein is CASSLGGEETQYF. The full variable domain, completed using reference TRBV7-2 and TRBJ2-5, is GAGVSQSPSNKVTEKGKDVELRCDPISGHTALYWYRQSLGQGLEFLIYFQGNSAPDKSGLPSDRFSAERTGGSVSTLTIQRTQQEDSAVYLCASSLGGEETQYFGPGTRLLVL.

The chain combines TRBV9 with TRBJ2-1; 7 positions match TRBD2. V shed 1 base and J 6 bases; nucleotides not matched to a gene: 4. The CDR3 covers 14 residues. CDR1 is SGDLS and CDR2 is YYNGEE in the germline V gene. The CDR3 loop is CASSVLGGSNEQFF. As DNA, the CDR3 is TGTGCCAGCAGCGTACTTGGCGGGAGCAATGAGCAGTTCTTC. Looking up the rest from reference TRBV9 and TRBJ2-1 gives the full variable domain: DSGVTQTPKHLITATGQRVTLRCSPRSGDLSVYWYQQSLDQGLQFLIQYYNGEERAKGNILERFSAQQFPDLHSELNLSSLELGDSALYFCASSVLGGSNEQFFGPGTRLTVL.

The chain is built from TRBV7-8 and TRBJ2-1; 10 nucleotides line up with TRBD1. The CDR3 has 14 residues. The V gene end was trimmed by 1 base and the J gene end by 7 bases; junction bases not matched to a gene: 1. CDR1 SGHVS and CDR2 FQNEAQ come from the germline V gene. CDR3 protein: CASSLGQGANEQFF. As DNA, the CDR3 is TGTGCCAGCAGCTTAGGACAGGGGGCGAATGAGCAGTTCTTC.

The chain combines TRBV5-4 with TRBJ2-2; tentative D call: TRBD1 (5 bases). Germline CDR1 and CDR2: SGHNT and YYREEE (reference sequence). Trimming removed 0 bases at V and 7 bases at J, with 19 bases between. The CDR3 totals 17 residues. In DNA form, the CDR3 reads TGTGCCAGCAGCTTGGGTGCCCGGCAGGGATTTGGCGGGGAGCTGTTTTTT. Amino acid sequence: CASSLGARQGFGGELFF.

V gene TRBV6-5 combines with J gene TRBJ1-1, with D possibly matching TRBD1 (5 bases). The CDR3 is 14 residues long. With 6 bases removed from V and 5 bases from J, the gap between germline ends came to 16 bases. Germline values: CDR1 MNHEY, CDR2 SVGAGI. The CDR3 region is CASRAGPYRTEAFF. The DNA for the CDR3 is TGTGCCAGCAGGGCAGGGCCATATCGGACTGAAGCTTTCTTT.

This clone came up a few times. The rearrangement joins TRBV6-5 to TRBJ1-1, with a weak D call TRBD1 (6 bases). The CDR3 totals 14 residues. V was pared by 4 bases and J by 4 bases, with 13 bases between. Looked up from germline, CDR1 is MNHEY and CDR2 is SVGAGI. The CDR3: CASSLGGGGTEAFF. CDR3 coding DNA: TGTGCCAGCAGTTTAGGGGGGGGAGGCACTGAAGCTTTCTTT.

This clone was observed once. The chain employs TRBV13 and TRBJ2-1; 14 nucleotides agree with TRBD2. Germline-derived CDR1 and CDR2 are PRHDT and FYEKMQ (reference sequence). Trimming took 6 bases from V and 0 from J; bases not matched to a gene: 10. CDR3 size: 19 residues. The CDR3, as DNA: TGTGCCAGCAGTCAGACTAGCGGGAGGGCCTCGAGCTCCTACAATGAGCAGTTCTTC. Its translation is CASSQTSGRASSSYNEQFF.